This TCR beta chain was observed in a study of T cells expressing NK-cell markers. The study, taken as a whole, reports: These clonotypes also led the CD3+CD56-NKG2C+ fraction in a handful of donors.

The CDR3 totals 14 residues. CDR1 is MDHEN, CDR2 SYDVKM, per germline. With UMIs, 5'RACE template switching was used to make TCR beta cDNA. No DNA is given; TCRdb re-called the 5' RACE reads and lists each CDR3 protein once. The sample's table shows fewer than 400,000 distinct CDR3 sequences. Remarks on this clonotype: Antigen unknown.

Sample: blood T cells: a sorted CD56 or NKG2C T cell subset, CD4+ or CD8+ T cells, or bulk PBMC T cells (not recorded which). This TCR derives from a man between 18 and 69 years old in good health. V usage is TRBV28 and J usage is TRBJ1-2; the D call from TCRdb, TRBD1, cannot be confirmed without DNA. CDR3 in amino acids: CASSSREGRYGYTF.